A single sample is the source of the 24 T cell receptor beta chains below, sequenced in a study of blood T cell repertoires in COVID-19 (TCRdb year 2020). Receptor amplification or capture employed the immunoSEQ multiplex PCR assay. In TCRdb, the immuneACCESS table is reduced to in-frame sequences with V and J assigned. These tables do not hold every clone; where another copy was compared, an unresolved V gene accounts for under half, and the others remain unexplained. In all, the sample holds 120,000 to 150,000 clones, and approximately 87% of those were seen once. The ten largest clones represent 8% to 9% of the sample. The sample was peripheral blood. The receptors originated from a woman aged 50 to 65 with active or convalescent COVID-19.

This clone was counted a single time. The chain carries TRBV29-1 and TRBJ1-1; TRBD1 agrees at 11 bases. V dropped 7 bases and J dropped 1; count of bases not matched to a gene: 8. The CDR3 has 15 residues. Germline V gene sequence: CDR1 SQVTM, CDR2 ANQGSEA. CDR3 protein: CSGRDRGRANTEAFF. DNA for the CDR3: TGCAGCGGACGGGACAGGGGGAGGGCGAACACTGAAGCTTTCTTT.

The genes are TRBV9 and TRBJ1-1, with TRBD1 identical over 7 bases. The CDR3 is made up of 14 amino acids. The V gene end was trimmed by 3 bases and the J gene end by 4 bases; junction bases not matched to a gene: 6. Germline V gives CDR1 SGDLS, CDR2 YYNGEE. CDR3 loop: CASSATGRSTEAFF. The CDR3 DNA follows: TGTGCCAGCAGCGCGACAGGGAGGAGCACTGAAGCTTTCTTT.

The V call is TRBV10-2, the J call TRBJ1-2, with no clear D. Germline V gene sequence: CDR1 WSHSY, CDR2 SAAADI. This CDR3 is built from 14 residues. The V gene lost 2 bases and the J gene lost 5 bases, with 12 bases spanning the gap. The CDR3 sequence is CASSEHGAGYGYTF. For the CDR3, the DNA is TGCGCCAGCAGTGAGCACGGCGCGGGGTATGGCTACACCTTC.

This clone appeared once. This chain connects TRBV4-1 to TRBJ1-5, with a possible D match to TRBD1 (6 bases). The V gene's germline CDR1 is MGHRA and CDR2 YSYEKL. CDR3 length: 17 amino acids. V shed 1 base and J shed 3 bases, with 16 bases lying between them. Written as DNA, the CDR3 is TGCGCCAGCAGCCAAGCAACAGGGATTGGCGACAATCAGCCCCAGCATTTT. This translates into CASSQATGIGDNQPQHF.

The V and J genes are TRBV6-6 and TRBJ1-1; perhaps TRBD1 as D (5 bases). Germline V gene sequence: CDR1 MNHNY, CDR2 SVGAGI (reference sequence). The CDR3 consists of 10 residues. Deletions cut 5 bases from V and 8 bases from J, with 6 bases between. CDR3: CASSHREAFF. The DNA for the CDR3 is TGTGCCAGCAGTCACAGGGAAGCTTTCTTT.

V gene TRBV10-3 combines with J gene TRBJ1-3; D is uncertain. The CDR3 consists of 13 residues. From germline, CDR1 is ENHRY and CDR2 SYGVKD. Trimming removed 8 bases from V and 2 bases from J, with 10 bases in between. The CDR3 region has the DNA TGTGCCATCGGCGGGCCCACTGGAAACACCATATATTTT. Its translation is CAIGGPTGNTIYF.

This clone was found a few times. The J gene is TRBJ1-1, the V gene TRBV7-2; D is perhaps TRBD1 (6 bases). CDR1 SGHTA and CDR2 FQGNSA come from the germline V gene. V lost 4 bases, J lost 0 bases, and 12 bases lay in between. CDR3 length: 15 amino acids. The CDR3 sequence: CASSYQTGVNTEAFF. For the CDR3, the DNA is TGTGCCAGCAGCTACCAGACAGGCGTGAACACTGAAGCTTTCTTT.

In its sample, this clone was seen once. The V call is TRBV4-1, the J call TRBJ2-1; 7 bases align to TRBD1. The CDR3 loop spans 14 amino acids. The germline gives CDR1 MGHRA, CDR2 YSYEKL. Losses at the gene ends were 1 base for V and 5 bases for J; bases not matched to a gene: 2. The CDR3 loop reads CASSQVGQDNEQFF. DNA for the CDR3: TGCGCCAGCAGCCAAGTAGGACAGGACAATGAGCAGTTCTTC.

This rearrangement joins TRBV28 to TRBJ2-2; 10 nucleotides align to TRBD1. J gave up 4 bases and V 4 bases, and 6 bases lay outside the gene matches. This CDR3 is built from 16 residues. Germline CDR1 is MDHEN and CDR2 is SYDVKM. In DNA, the CDR3 is TGTGCCAGCAGTTCTCCGGGACAGGGGCTCACCGGGGAGCTGTTTTTT. Translation gives CASSSPGQGLTGELFF.

The rearrangement links TRBV30 to TRBJ2-5; weak D call: TRBD1 (5 bases). Germline loops: CDR1 GTSNPN, CDR2 SVGIG (reference sequence). The CDR3 has 13 residues. The V end lost 4 bases, the J end lost 4 bases, and 13 bases lay between the germline ends. For the CDR3, the DNA is TGTGCCTGGAATCAGGGAATTCGAGAGACCCAGTACTTC. Its translation: CAWNQGIRETQYF.

The rearrangement links TRBV7-6 to TRBJ2-2; 8 bases map to TRBD2. V dropped 3 bases and J dropped 3; count of bases not matched to a gene: 6. CDR1 SGHVS and CDR2 FNYEAQ come from the germline V gene. The CDR3 runs 16 residues. DNA of the CDR3: TGTGCCAGCAGCTTTAGCGGGGAGCCCCACACCGGGGAGCTGTTTTTT. It yields the protein CASSFSGEPHTGELFF.

The chain carries TRBV4-3 and TRBJ2-6; D may be TRBD2 (5 bases). The length of the CDR3 is 15 residues. Germline CDR1 LGHNA, CDR2 YSLEER. Trimming removed 1 base from V and 1 base from J, with 5 bases in between. CDR3 DNA: TGCGCCAGCAGCCAAGCGGGGTCTGGGGCCAACGTCCTGACTTTC. Its translation is CASSQAGSGANVLTF.

The V call is TRBV13, the J call TRBJ1-2; a possible D gene is TRBD1 (6 bases). Germline-derived CDR1 and CDR2 are PRHDT and FYEKMQ (reference sequence). The CDR3 length is 13 residues. V was shortened by 3 bases and J by 9 bases, with 14 bases between the two germline ends. CDR3 residues: CASSFTGRRSYTF. Here the CDR3 DNA reads TGTGCCAGCAGCTTTACAGGGCGTCGAAGCTACACCTTC.

The chain recombines TRBV30 with TRBJ2-7, with unresolved D. Germline CDR1 and CDR2: GTSNPN and SVGIG (reference sequence). V was trimmed by 5 bases and J by 3 bases, leaving 17 bases between them. This CDR3 is 14 amino acids long. The CDR3 region is CAWENEDWSYEQYF. CDR3 sequence (DNA): TGTGCCTGGGAAAACGAAGACTGGAGCTACGAGCAGTACTTC.

In its sample, this clone was seen once. The J gene is TRBJ2-5, the V gene TRBV7-2; 8 bases are shared with TRBD2. V trimming: 4 bases; J trimming: 4 bases; junction bases outside the gene matches: 5. The CDR3 totals 14 residues. Germline CDR1 and CDR2: SGHTA and FQGNSA. DNA for the CDR3: TGTGCCAGCAGCTCGAGCGGGGGCCGAGAGACCCAGTACTTC. Protein sequence: CASSSSGGRETQYF.

The rearrangement links TRBV27 to TRBJ1-6; D is uncertain. From germline, CDR1 is MNHEY and CDR2 SMNVEV (reference sequence). Deletions cut 3 bases from V and 7 bases from J, with 10 bases between. CDR3 length equals 14 residues. The chain's CDR3 is CASSFEAANSPLHF. CDR3 nucleotides: TGTGCCAGCAGTTTTGAGGCAGCAAATTCACCCCTCCACTTT.

V gene TRBV7-2 combines with J gene TRBJ2-2; 8 nucleotides match TRBD1. The CDR3 totals 15 residues. Germline lookup yields CDR1 SGHTA and CDR2 FQGNSA. J was trimmed by 5 bases and V by 7 bases; bases with no gene match: 9. CDR3 in amino acids: CASNKPGGGTGELFF. The CDR3 DNA reads TGTGCCAGCAACAAACCAGGGGGCGGGACCGGGGAGCTGTTTTTT.

The rearrangement uses TRBV5-1 and TRBJ2-5; D possibly corresponds to TRBD1 (6 bases). The ends were cut back, 0 bases at V and 5 bases at J, with 8 bases in the middle. The CDR3 loop spans 13 amino acids. The V gene's germline CDR1 is SGHRS and CDR2 YFSETQ. The CDR3 reads CASSLGDMETQYF. CDR3 nucleotides: TGCGCCAGCAGCTTGGGGGACATGGAGACCCAGTACTTC.

This chain joins TRBV6-4 and TRBJ2-7; the match to TRBD1 covers 11 bases. Trimming took 0 bases from V and 6 from J; bases not matched to a gene: 1. The CDR3 is 14 amino acids. The germline gives CDR1 MRHNA, CDR2 SNTAGT. The CDR3 region is CASSDSGTGGEQYF. The CDR3 nucleotides read TGTGCCAGCAGTGACTCCGGGACAGGGGGCGAGCAGTACTTC.

In this sample, this clone turned up once. This sequence joins TRBV28 and TRBJ1-5; no clear D. The CDR3 sequence is 15 residues long. Per germline, CDR1 MDHEN and CDR2 SYDVKM. The V and J ends lost 0 bases and 2 bases respectively, with 8 bases between them. The CDR3 is CASSLWEEGNQPQHF. The CDR3 DNA follows: TGTGCCAGCAGTTTATGGGAGGAGGGCAATCAGCCCCAGCATTTT.

The chain has TRBV30 and TRBJ2-7; the match to TRBD1 covers 7 bases. CDR1 and CDR2 from the germline V gene are GTSNPN and SVGIG (reference sequence). Losses at the gene ends were 4 bases for V and 5 bases for J; bases not matched to a gene: 5. This CDR3 contains 12 residues. CDR3 DNA sequence: TGTGCCTGGACCAGAGACAGGGACGAGCAGTACTTC. It translates to CAWTRDRDEQYF. Full variable domain (rest looked up from reference TRBV30 and TRBJ2-7): SQTIHQWPATLVQPVGSPLSLECTVEGTSNPNLYWYRQAAGRGLQLLFYSVGIGQISSEVPQNLSASRPQDRQFILSSKKLLLSDSGFYLCAWTRDRDEQYFGPGTRLTVT.

J is TRBJ1-6 and V is TRBV21-1. TRBV21-1 has pseudogene status. This CDR3 region has 15 residues. The CDR3 nucleotides read TGTGCCAGCAGCAACGGCTTGAGGTATAATTCACCCCTCCACTTT. This translates into CASSNGLRYNSPLHF.

J is TRBJ2-1 and V is TRBV9, with 7 bases identical to TRBD2. V was pared by 3 bases and J by 3 bases, with 6 bases of the junction left unmatched. Per germline, CDR1 SGDLS and CDR2 YYNGEE. This CDR3 has 15 amino acids. CDR3 DNA: TGTGCCAGCAGCGACGGGACTACCAACTACAATGAGCAGTTCTTC. Its protein is CASSDGTTNYNEQFF.

The gene calls are TRBV10-3 and TRBJ1-2; D unresolved. CDR1 ENHRY and CDR2 SYGVKD come from the germline V gene. The CDR3 runs to 14 residues. V was cut by 0 bases and J by 7 bases, with 12 bases left in between. In DNA, the CDR3 is TGTGCCATCAGTGAGTCTGGGCCGAGGGTTGGCTACACCTTC. It is translated as CAISESGPRVGYTF.